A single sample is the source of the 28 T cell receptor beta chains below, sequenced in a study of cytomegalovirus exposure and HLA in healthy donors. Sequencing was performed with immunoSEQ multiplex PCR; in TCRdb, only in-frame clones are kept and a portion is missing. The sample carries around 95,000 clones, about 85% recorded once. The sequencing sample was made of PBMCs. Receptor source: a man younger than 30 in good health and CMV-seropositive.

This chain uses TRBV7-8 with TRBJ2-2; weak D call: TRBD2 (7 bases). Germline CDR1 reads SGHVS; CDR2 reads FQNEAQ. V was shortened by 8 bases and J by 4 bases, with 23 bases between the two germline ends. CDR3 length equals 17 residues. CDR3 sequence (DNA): TGTGCCAGCGGGGTACGAGGGGGGGGAGTAGGCACCGGGGAGCTGTTTTTT. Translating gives CASGVRGGGVGTGELFF. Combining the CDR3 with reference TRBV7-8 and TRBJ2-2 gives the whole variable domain GAGVSQSPRYKVAKRGQDVALRCDPISGHVSLFWYQQALGQGPEFLTYFQNEAQLDKSGLPSDRFFAERPEGSVSTLKIQRTQQEDSAVYLCASGVRGGGVGTGELFFGEGSRLTVL.

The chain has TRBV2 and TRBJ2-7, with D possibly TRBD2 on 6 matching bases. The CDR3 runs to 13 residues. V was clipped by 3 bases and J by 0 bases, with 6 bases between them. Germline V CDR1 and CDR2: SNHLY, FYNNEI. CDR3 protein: CASSDGSSYEQYF. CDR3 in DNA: TGTGCCAGCAGTGACGGGAGCTCCTACGAGCAGTACTTC.

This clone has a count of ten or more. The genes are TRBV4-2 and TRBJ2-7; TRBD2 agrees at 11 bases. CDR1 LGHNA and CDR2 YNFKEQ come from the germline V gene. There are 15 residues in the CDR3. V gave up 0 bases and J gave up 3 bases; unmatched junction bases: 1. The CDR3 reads CASSQDTSGSYEQYF. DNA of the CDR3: TGTGCCAGCAGCCAAGATACTAGCGGGAGCTACGAGCAGTACTTC.

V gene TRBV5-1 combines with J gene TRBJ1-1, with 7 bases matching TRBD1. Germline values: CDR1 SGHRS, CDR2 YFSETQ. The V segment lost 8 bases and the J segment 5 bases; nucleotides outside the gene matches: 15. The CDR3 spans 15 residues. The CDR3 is CASTLDGAGGTEAFF. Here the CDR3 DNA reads TGCGCCAGTACCTTGGACGGGGCAGGGGGGACTGAAGCTTTCTTT.

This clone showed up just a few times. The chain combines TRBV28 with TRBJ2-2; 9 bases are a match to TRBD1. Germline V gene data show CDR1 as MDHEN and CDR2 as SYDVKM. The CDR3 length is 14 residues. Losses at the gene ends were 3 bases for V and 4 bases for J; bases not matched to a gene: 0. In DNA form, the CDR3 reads TGTGCCAGCAGTTTGACAGGGGGCACCGGGGAGCTGTTTTTT. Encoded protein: CASSLTGGTGELFF.

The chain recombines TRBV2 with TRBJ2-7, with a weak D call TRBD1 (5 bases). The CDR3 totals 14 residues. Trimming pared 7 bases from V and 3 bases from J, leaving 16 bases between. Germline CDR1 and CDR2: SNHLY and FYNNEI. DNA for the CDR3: TGTGCCAGCACGGAGCAGGTTCAGGGCTACGAGCAGTACTTC. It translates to CASTEQVQGYEQYF.

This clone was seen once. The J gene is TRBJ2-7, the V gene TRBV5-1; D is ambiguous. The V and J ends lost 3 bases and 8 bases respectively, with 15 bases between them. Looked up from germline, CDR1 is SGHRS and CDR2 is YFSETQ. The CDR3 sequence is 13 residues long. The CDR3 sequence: CASSSMTRGKQYF. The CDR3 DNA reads TGCGCCAGCAGCTCTATGACTCGAGGCAAGCAGTACTTC.

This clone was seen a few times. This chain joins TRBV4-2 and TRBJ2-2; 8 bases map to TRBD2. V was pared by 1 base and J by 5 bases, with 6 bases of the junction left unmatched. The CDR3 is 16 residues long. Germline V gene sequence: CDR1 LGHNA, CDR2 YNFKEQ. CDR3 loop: CASSQGFGRGTGELFF. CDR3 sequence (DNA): TGTGCCAGCAGCCAAGGTTTCGGGAGGGGGACCGGGGAGCTGTTTTTT.

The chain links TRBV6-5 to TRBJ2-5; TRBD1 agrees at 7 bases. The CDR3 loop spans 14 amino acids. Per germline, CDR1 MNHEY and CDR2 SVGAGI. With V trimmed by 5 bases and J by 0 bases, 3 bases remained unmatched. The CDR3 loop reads CASSIQGYQETQYF. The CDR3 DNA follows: TGTGCCAGCAGTATACAGGGGTACCAAGAGACCCAGTACTTC.

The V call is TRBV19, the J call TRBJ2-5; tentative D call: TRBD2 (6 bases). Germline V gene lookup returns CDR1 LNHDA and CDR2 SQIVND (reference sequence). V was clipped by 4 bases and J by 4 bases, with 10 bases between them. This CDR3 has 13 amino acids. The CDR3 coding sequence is TGTGCCAGTAGTACGGGACTGCTAGAGACCCAGTACTTC. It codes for CASSTGLLETQYF.

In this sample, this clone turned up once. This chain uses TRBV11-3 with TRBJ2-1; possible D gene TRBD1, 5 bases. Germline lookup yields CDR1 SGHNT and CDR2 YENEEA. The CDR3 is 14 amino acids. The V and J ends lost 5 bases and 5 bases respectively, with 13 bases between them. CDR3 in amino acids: CASSPGQTDNEQFF. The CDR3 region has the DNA TGTGCCAGCAGCCCTGGACAAACTGACAATGAGCAGTTCTTC. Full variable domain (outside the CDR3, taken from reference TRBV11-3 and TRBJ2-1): EAGVVQSPRYKIIEKKQPVAFWCNPISGHNTLYWYLQNLGQGPELLIRYENEEAVDDSQLPKDRFSAERLKGVDSTLKIQPAELGDSAVYLCASSPGQTDNEQFFGPGTRLTVL.

The CDR3 DNA reads TGTGCCAGCAGCTTGGGAACGAGGGCTGAAGCTTTCTTT. This codes for CASSLGTRAEAFF. This chain uses TRBV7-8 with TRBJ1-1; D unclear. The CDR3 spans 13 residues. The germline V and J ends were trimmed by 3 bases and 6 bases, with 11 bases remaining between them. Germline CDR1 is SGHVS and CDR2 is FQNEAQ. The complete variable domain, with remaining parts taken from reference TRBV7-8 and TRBJ1-1, reads GAGVSQSPRYKVAKRGQDVALRCDPISGHVSLFWYQQALGQGPEFLTYFQNEAQLDKSGLPSDRFFAERPEGSVSTLKIQRTQQEDSAVYLCASSLGTRAEAFFGQGTRLTVV.

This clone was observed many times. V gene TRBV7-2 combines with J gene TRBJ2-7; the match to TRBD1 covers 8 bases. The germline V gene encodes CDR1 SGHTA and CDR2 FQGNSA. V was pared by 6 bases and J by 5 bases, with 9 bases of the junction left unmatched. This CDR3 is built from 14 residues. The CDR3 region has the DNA TGTGCCAGCAGTTTCAACAGGGGGTCCCACGAGCAGTACTTC. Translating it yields CASSFNRGSHEQYF.

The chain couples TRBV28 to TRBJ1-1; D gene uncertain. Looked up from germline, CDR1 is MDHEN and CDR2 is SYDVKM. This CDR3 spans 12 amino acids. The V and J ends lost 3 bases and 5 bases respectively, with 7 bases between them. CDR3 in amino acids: CASSFRETEAFF. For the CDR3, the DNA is TGTGCCAGCAGTTTCCGCGAGACTGAAGCTTTCTTT.

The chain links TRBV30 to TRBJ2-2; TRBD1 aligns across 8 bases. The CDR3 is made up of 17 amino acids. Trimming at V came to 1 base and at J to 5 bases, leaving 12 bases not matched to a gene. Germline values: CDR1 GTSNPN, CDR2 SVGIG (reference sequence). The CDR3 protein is CAWSDGWQDRVTGELFF. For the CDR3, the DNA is TGTGCCTGGAGTGATGGGTGGCAGGACAGGGTTACCGGGGAGCTGTTTTTT.

CDR3 sequence reads: CASQGSTEAFF. The CDR3 nucleotides are TGTGCCAGCCAGGGATCCACTGAAGCTTTCTTT. The chain carries TRBV27 and TRBJ1-1, with D possibly TRBD1 on 5 matching bases. Germline V gives CDR1 MNHEY, CDR2 SMNVEV (reference sequence). CDR3 length equals 11 residues. V lost 8 bases and J lost 4, with 8 bases in between.

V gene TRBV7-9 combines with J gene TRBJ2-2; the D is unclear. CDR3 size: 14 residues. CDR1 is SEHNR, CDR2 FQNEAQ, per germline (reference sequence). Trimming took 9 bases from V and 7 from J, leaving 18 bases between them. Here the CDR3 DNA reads TGTGCCAGTGATCTAACCAACGTTATCGGGGAGCTGTTTTTT. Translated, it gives CASDLTNVIGELFF.

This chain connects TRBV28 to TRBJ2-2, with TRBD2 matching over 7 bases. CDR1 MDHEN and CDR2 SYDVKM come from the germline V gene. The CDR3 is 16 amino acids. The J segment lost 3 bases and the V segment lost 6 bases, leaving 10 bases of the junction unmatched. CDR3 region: CASSSLSREDTGELFF. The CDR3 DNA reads TGTGCCAGCAGCTCCCTCTCACGGGAGGACACCGGGGAGCTGTTTTTT.

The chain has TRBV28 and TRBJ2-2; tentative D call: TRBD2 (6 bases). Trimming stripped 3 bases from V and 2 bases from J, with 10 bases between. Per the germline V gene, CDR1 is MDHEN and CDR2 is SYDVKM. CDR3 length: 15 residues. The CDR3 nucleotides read TGTGCCAGCAGTTTCGGAGGGATTAACACCGGGGAGCTGTTTTTT. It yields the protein CASSFGGINTGELFF.

DNA for the CDR3: TGTGCCAGCAGTTATACGTTTCGGAGGGACGAGCAGTACTTC. As protein: CASSYTFRRDEQYF. The chain employs TRBV6-5 and TRBJ2-7; D might be TRBD2 (6 bases). V lost 3 bases to trimming and J lost 5 bases, with 14 bases between them. Germline V gene lookup returns CDR1 MNHEY and CDR2 SVGAGI. This CDR3 has 14 amino acids.

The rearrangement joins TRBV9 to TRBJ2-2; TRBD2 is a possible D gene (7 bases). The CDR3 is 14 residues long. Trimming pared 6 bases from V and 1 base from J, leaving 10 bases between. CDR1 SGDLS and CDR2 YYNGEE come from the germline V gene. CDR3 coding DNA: TGTGCCAGCAAAAGGGGGGGGAACACCGGGGAGCTGTTTTTT. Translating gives CASKRGGNTGELFF.

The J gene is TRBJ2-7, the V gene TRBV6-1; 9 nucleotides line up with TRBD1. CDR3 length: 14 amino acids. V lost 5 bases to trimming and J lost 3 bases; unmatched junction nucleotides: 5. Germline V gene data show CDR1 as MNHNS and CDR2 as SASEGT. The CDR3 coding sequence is TGTGCCAGCAGTCCTAGACAGGGGGTCTACGAGCAGTACTTC. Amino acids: CASSPRQGVYEQYF.

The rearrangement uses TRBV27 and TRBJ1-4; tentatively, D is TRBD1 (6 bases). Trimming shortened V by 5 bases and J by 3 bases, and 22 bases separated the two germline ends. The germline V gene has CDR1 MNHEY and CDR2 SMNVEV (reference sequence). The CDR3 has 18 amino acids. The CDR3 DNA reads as TGTGCCAGCAGTCCCGGGTTGTTCAGGGGAACCTCTAATGAAAAACTGTTTTTT. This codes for CASSPGLFRGTSNEKLFF. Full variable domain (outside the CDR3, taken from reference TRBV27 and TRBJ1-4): EAQVTQNPRYLITVTGKKLTVTCSQNMNHEYMSWYRQDPGLGLRQIYYSMNVEVTDKGDVPEGYKVSRKEKRNFPLILESPSPNQTSLYFCASSPGLFRGTSNEKLFFGSGTQLSVL.

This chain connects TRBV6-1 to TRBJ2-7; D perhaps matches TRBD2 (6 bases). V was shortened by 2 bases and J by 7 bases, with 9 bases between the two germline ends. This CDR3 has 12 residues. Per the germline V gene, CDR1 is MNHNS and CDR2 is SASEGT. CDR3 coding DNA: TGTGCCAGCAGTGAATGGGGACTTGAGCAGTACGTC. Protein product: CASSEWGLEQYV.

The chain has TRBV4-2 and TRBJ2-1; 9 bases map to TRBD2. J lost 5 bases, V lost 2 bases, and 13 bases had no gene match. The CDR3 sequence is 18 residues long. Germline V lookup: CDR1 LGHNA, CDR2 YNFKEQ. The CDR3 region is CASSQWISGSVGNNEQFF. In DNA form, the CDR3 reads TGTGCCAGCAGCCAATGGATTAGCGGGAGTGTTGGAAACAATGAGCAGTTCTTC.

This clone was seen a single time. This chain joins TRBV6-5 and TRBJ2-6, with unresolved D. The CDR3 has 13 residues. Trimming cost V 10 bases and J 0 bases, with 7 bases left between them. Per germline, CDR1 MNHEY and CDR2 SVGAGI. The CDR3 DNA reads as TGTGCCACCGAGAGCTCTGGGGCCAACGTCCTGACTTTC. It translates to CATESSGANVLTF.

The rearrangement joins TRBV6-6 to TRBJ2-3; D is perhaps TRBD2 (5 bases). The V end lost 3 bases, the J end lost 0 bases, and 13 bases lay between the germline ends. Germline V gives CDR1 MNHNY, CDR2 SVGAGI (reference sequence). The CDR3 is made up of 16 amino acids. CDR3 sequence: CASSYGAEPSTDTQYF. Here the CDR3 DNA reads TGTGCCAGCAGTTATGGAGCGGAACCTAGCACAGATACGCAGTATTTT.

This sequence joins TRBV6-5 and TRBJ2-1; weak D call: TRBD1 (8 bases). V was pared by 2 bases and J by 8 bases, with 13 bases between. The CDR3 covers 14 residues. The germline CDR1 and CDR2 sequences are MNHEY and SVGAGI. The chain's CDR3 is CASSYQRDRHEQFF. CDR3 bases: TGTGCCAGCAGTTACCAGCGGGACAGGCATGAGCAGTTCTTC.